Detailed here is one T cell receptor (beta chain). The antigen is not known. The PCR had 60 Vbeta and 13 Jbeta primers. Sequencing used immunoSEQ multiplex PCR; TCRdb keeps in-frame clones, though not all of them. Its clone listing holds some 110,000 clones. These data belong to a study of cytomegalovirus exposure and HLA in healthy donors. Overall study findings and caveats: A highly shared variant cluster was judged a likely technical artifact. According to the study, roughly 160 TCR beta chains were cytomegalovirus-associated. About 87% or about 30% of the time was how often most TCR beta V segments were productive, according to an earlier analysis.

The CDR3 extends over 16 amino acids. V was clipped by 3 bases and J by 6 bases; unmatched bases: 12. Germline V gene lookup returns CDR1 GTSNPN and CDR2 SVGIG (reference sequence). The V and J genes are TRBV30 and TRBJ1-5; 9 bases line up with TRBD1. Sequencing was carried out using PBMCs. This sequence originates from a young man in good health and CMV-seronegative. The CDR3 nucleotides are TGTGCCTGGAGCCAAAACGCGGGACAGGGTACTCAGCCCCAGCATTTT. Translation: CAWSQNAGQGTQPQHF.